The entry below describes one T cell receptor (beta chain). The CDR3 is 16 residues long. Germline V lookup: CDR1 KGHSH, CDR2 LQKENI. Germline trimming cut 0 bases from V and 6 bases from J; bases unmatched to any gene: 9. These data belong to a study of regulatory T cells in long-lasting Graves disease. As to time point: newly diagnosed GD, antithyroid drugs for less than 3 months. RNA extracted from PBMCs served as the sequencing template. Collection of peripheral blood (about 8.1 milliliters) was done using EDTA tubes. Building the TCR beta libraries relied on iRepertoire HTBI primers, and CDR3 regions underwent Arm-PCR. TCRdb itself ran the multiplex PCR reads through MiXCR, one entry per CDR3 protein. The sample lists about 530,000 distinct CDR3 sequences, about 15% occurring once. In addition, the sample was reused for a study of T cells in Graves' hyperthyroidism and ophthalmopathy.

The sequence was obtained from a woman aged 40 to 65 with Graves disease. The rearrangement uses TRBV18 and TRBJ2-7, with 9 nucleotides matching TRBD1. This sample comprised peripheral blood mononuclear cells (PBMCs), obtained at new diagnosis, from a patient treated with antithyroid drugs. The CDR3 protein is CASSPPEGQGFREQYF. The CDR3 DNA reads as TGTGCCAGCTCACCACCGGAGGGACAGGGATTTCGCGAGCAGTACTTC.